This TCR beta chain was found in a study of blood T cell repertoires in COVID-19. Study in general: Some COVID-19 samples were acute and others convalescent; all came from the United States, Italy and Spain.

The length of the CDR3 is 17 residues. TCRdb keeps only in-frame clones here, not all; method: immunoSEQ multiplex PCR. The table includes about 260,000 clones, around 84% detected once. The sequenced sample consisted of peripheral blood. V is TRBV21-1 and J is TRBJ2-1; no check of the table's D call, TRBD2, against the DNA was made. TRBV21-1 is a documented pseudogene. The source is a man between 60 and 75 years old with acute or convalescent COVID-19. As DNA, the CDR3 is TGTGCCAGCAGCAAAGGGGCATTACCGGGACTTCTCAATGAGCAGTTCTTC. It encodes CASSKGALPGLLNEQFF.